This T cell receptor (beta chain) is drawn from a study of T cell responses to AZD1222 COVID-19 vaccine. This table comes from immunoSEQ multiplex PCR, and its TCRdb copy is limited to in-frame clones, with some not included. The data hold about 150,000 clones, with roughly 90% observed a single time. The CDR3 contains 18 residues. With 1 base clipped from V and 4 bases from J, the junction kept 14 bases outside the gene matches. Germline loops: CDR1 LNHDA, CDR2 SQIVND (reference sequence). The receptor was derived from an adult who received the AZD1222 COVID-19 vaccine. The sequencing used peripheral blood, collected 28 days after the second AZD1222 dose. The chain combines TRBV19 with TRBJ1-2, with 8 bases fitting TRBD1. The CDR3 reads CASSIVIRSGQGTYGYTF. The CDR3 DNA is TGTGCCAGTAGTATAGTAATCCGGAGCGGACAGGGTACCTATGGCTACACCTTC. The full variable domain, with the rest looked up from reference TRBV19 and TRBJ1-2, is DGGITQSPKYLFRKEGQNVTLSCEQNLNHDAMYWYRQDPGQGLRLIYYSQIVNDFQKGDIAEGYSVSREKKESFPLTVTSAQKNPTAFYLCASSIVIRSGQGTYGYTFGSGTRLTVV.